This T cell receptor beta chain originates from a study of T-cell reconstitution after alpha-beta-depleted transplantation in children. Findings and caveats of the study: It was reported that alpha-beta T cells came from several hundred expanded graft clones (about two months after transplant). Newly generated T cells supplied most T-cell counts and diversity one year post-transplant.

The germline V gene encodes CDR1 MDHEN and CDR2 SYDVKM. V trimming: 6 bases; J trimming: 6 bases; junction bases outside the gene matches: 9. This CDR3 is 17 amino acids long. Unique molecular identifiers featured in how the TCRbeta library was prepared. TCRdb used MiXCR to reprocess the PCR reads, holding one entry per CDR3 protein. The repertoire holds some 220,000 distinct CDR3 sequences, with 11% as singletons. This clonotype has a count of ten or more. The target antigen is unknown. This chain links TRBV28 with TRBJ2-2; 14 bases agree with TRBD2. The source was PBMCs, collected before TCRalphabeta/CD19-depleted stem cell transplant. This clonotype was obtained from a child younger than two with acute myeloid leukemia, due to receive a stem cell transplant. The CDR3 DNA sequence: TGTGCCAGCAGCCTCCCGGGACTAGCGGGAGTTCCCGGGGAGCTGTTTTTT. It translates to CASSLPGLAGVPGELFF.